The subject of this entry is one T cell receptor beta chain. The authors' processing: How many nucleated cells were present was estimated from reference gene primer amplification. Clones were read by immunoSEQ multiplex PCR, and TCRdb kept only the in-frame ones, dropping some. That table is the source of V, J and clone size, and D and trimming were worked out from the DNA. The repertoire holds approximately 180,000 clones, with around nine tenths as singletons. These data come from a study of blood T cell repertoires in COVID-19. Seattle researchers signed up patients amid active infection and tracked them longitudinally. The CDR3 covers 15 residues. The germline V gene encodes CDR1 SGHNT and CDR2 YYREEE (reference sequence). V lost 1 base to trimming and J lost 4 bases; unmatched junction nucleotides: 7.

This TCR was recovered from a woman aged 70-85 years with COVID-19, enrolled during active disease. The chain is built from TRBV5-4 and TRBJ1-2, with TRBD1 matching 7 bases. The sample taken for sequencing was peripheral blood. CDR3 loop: CASSLQGESFYGYTF. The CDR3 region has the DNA TGTGCCAGCAGCTTGCAGGGGGAGTCATTCTATGGCTACACCTTC. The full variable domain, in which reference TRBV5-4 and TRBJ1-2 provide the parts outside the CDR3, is ETGVTQSPTHLIKTRGQQVTLRCSSQSGHNTVSWYQQALGQGPQFIFQYYREEENGRGNFPPRFSGLQFPNYSSELNVNALELDDSALYLCASSLQGESFYGYTFGSGTRLTVV.